This T cell receptor beta chain was obtained from a study of blood T cell repertoires in COVID-19 (TCRdb year 2020). About the full investigation: The collaborator samples originated in the United States, Italy and Spain and spanned the acute and convalescent phases of COVID-19. The material from the prospective study consisted of cDNA or gDNA derived from T cells, B-cell-depleted T cells, or PBMCs. The dataset comprised deeply sampled blood TCRbeta repertoires from subjects exposed to, actively infected with, or recovered from COVID-19. The repertoires were released in a freely available public database meant as a resource for research on the immune response to SARS-CoV-2. Samples came from the ongoing ImmuneRACE study (first 160 participants) plus 1,254 subjects from 6 global collaborators. A de-identified subject ID, COVID-19 status, age in years and sex were almost always included in the sample metadata. HLA class I and class II types, where available, came from metadata supplied by the sample provider rather than from assay-based typing. Broad study findings and their caveats: The quantity of clinical and demographic metadata differed by source and by participant and was supplied without curation.

With regard to this clone: Its antigen is currently not known. No per-base quality is available; no much larger clone lies one base away.

Germline trimming amounts to 2 bases on V and 7 bases on J, with 4 as the count of junction bases outside the gene matches. CDR1 and CDR2 are drawn from the germline V gene: MRHNA, SNTAGT. The CDR3, from cysteine to phenylalanine, totals 14 residues. The CDR3 DNA has 42 bases and is translated from base 1. In the prospective study, participants were roughly 18 to 89 years old, resided in about two dozen geographic areas of the United States, and were enrolled through a virtual design. Cohort assignment in the prospective study relied on participant-reported clinical history from a screening survey and a study questionnaire. Each participant in the prospective study had whole blood, serum and a nasopharyngeal or oropharyngeal swab collected by mobile phlebotomists. Over an approximately 2-month period, participants in the prospective study had the option of providing additional blood draws and questionnaires. Blood samples from the prospective study were shipped frozen or at room temperature prior to DNA extraction.

The immunoSEQ Assay, a bias-controlled multiplex PCR, was used to amplify TCRbeta CDR3 regions from genomic DNA. The paper's processing steps were these. Nucleated cell counts per sample were estimated from amplification of reference gene primers within the assay. Sequence reads were collapsed and filtered to measure the absolute abundance of every unique TCRbeta CDR3 rearrangement. For each sample, productive Simpson clonality was calculated as the square root of Simpson's diversity index over productive rearrangements. Not all clones reach the TCRdb copy of this immuneACCESS table, which keeps in-frame sequences only. Checked studies attribute under half of the gap to unresolved V genes and leave the rest unexplained. V and J calls and clone size come straight from that table; D and trimming were deduced from the DNA. This sample is represented by around 320,000 clones; about 90% of them were singletons. Roughly 4.3% of the sample goes to the ten largest clones.

Sequenced sample: PBMCs or T cells enriched from blood (not recorded which). In this chain, TRBV6-4 is recombined with TRBJ2-3; 9 bases in between match TRBD2. This sequence was found in a woman aged 18 to 35 with acute COVID-19. The CDR3: CASSDIAGVNTQYF. The sequenced DNA is TGTGCCAGCAGTGACATAGCGGGAGTAAATACGCAGTATTTT.